This T cell receptor beta chain is from a study of neoadjuvant nivolumab and ipilimumab in lung cancer. The assay was immunoSEQ multiplex PCR, and TCRdb's table has in-frame clones only and misses some. This table holds some 50,000 clones, around 88% found once. V was pared by 5 bases and J by 5 bases, with 12 bases of the junction left unmatched. This CDR3 is 17 amino acids long. From germline, CDR1 is SGHTA and CDR2 FQGTGA. The rearrangement uses TRBV7-3 and TRBJ2-5, with 12 bases fitting TRBD2. The receptor comes from an adult with non-small cell lung cancer. Some clones in this sample may be carry-over from other donors' samples. Sequenced material: blood, taken before neoadjuvant nivolumab, alone or with ipilimumab. The CDR3 coding sequence is TGTGCCAGCAGCCCCGGGGCTAGCGGGAGGGCCTTGGAGACCCAGTACTTC. Translating gives CASSPGASGRALETQYF.